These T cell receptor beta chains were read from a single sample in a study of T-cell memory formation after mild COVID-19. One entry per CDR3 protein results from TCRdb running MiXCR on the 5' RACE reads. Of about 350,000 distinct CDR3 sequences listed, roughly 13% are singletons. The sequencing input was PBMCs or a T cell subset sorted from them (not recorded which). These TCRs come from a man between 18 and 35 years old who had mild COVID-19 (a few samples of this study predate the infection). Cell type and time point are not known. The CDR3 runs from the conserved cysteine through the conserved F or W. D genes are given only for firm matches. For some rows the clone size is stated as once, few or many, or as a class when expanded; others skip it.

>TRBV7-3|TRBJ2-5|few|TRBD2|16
TGTGCCAGCAGCCTCTTAGCGGGGGACGCCCCAGAGACCCAGTACTTC
CASSLLAGDAPETQYF
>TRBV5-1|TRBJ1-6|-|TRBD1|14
TGCGCCAGCAGCTTTGGACAGGGGGTTTCACCCCTCCACTTT
CASSFGQGVSPLHF
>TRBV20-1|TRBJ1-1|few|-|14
TGCAGTGCCAAGGAACCCGACACGAACACTGAAGCTTTCTTT
CSAKEPDTNTEAFF
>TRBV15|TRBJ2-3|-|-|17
TGTGCCACCAGCAGAGGTCCGAAGCCTAGTAGCACAGATACGCAGTATTTT
CATSRGPKPSSTDTQYF
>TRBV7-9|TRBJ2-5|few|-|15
TGTGCCAGCAGCTTAGTTTCGGACGGTGGCGAGACCCAGTACTTC
CASSLVSDGGETQYF
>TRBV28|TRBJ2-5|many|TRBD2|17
TGTGCCAGCAGTTCTGGACTAGCGGGTCCTACGGGGGAGACCCAGTACTTC
CASSSGLAGPTGETQYF
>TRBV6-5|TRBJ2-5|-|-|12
TGTGCCAGCAGTTATTCCGGGTTGGACCAGTACTTC
CASSYSGLDQYF
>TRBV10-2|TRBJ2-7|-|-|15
TGCGCCAGCAGGGAGGGACACCAGAGTACTTACGAGCAGTACTTC
CASREGHQSTYEQYF
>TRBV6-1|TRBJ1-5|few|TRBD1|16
TGTGCCAGCAGTGAGGCGACAGGGACGGGGAATCAGCCCCAGCATTTT
CASSEATGTGNQPQHF
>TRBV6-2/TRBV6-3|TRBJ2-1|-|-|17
TGTGCCCCCACGGGCGGGGGCCACCTGAGCTCCTACAATGAGCAGTTCTTC
CAPTGGGHLSSYNEQFF
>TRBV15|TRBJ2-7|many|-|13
TGTGCCACCAGCGGCTCCGCGGAGTCGGCTCTGTACTTC
CATSGSAESALYF
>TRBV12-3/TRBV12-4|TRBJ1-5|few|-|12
TGTGCCAGCAGTTTAGGGGGGCATCCCCAGCATTTT
CASSLGGHPQHF
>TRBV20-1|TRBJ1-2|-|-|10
TGCAGTGCTCCAGTCCATGGCTACACCTTC
CSAPVHGYTF
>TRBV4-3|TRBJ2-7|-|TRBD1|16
TGCGCCAGCAGCCAAGATAAGGGGACAGGGGATTACGAGCAGTACTTC
CASSQDKGTGDYEQYF
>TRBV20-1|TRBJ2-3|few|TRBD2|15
TGCAGTGCCATACGGGGACTAGTTGGTATAGATACGCAGTATTTT
CSAIRGLVGIDTQYF
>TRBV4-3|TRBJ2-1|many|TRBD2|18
TGCGCCAGCAGCCCCTTGACTAGCGGGAGTGGCTCCTACAATGAGCAGTTCTTC
CASSPLTSGSGSYNEQFF
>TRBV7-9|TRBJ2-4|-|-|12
TGTGCCAGCAGTTACGACAGAAACATTCAGTACTTC
CASSYDRNIQYF
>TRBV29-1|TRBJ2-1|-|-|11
TGCAGCGTTGAAGAAGGAGGGTTACAGTTCTTC
CSVEEGGLQFF
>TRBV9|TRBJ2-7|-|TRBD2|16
TGTGCCAGCAGCCCCAGTCGGGGGGGACAACAGTACGAGCAGTACTTC
CASSPSRGGQQYEQYF
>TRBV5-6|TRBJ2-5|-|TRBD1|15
TGTGCCAGCAGCTCACCGGGACAGAAACAAGAGACCCAGTACTTC
CASSSPGQKQETQYF
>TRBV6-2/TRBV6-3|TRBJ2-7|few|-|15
TGTGCCAGCAGTTACTCGGGAAGGGGAGGATACGAGCAGTACTTC
CASSYSGRGGYEQYF
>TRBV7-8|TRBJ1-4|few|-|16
TGTGCCAGCAGCTCATCATCCCTCCTGGCTAATGAAAAACTGTTTTTT
CASSSSSLLANEKLFF
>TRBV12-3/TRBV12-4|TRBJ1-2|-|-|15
TGTGCCAGCAGCCGTATAGTACTGCGTGGCTATGGCTACACCTTC
CASSRIVLRGYGYTF
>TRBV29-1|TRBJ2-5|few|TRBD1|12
TGCAGCGTAACAGGGGTCGAGGAGACCCAGTACTTC
CSVTGVEETQYF
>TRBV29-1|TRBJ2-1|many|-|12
TGCAGCGTTGGACAAACCTACAATGAGCAGTTCTTC
CSVGQTYNEQFF
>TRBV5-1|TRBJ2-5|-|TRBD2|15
TGCGCCAGCAGCTTCGGACTAGGTGGGGGAGAGACCCAGTACTTC
CASSFGLGGGETQYF
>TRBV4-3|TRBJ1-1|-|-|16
TGCGCCAGCAGCCAAGATCTGAGGACAACGAACACTGAAGCTTTCTTT
CASSQDLRTTNTEAFF
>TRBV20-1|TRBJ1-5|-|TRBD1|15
TGCAGTGCTTATATCAGGGGGCTTAGCAATCAGCCCCAGCATTTT
CSAYIRGLSNQPQHF
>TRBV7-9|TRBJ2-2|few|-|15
TGTGCCAGCAGCGGACCCAGGGTGTCTCCACGGGAGCTGTTTTTT
CASSGPRVSPRELFF
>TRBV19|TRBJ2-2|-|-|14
TGTGCCGTGAAATTGCCGGGGGCATCGGGGGAGCTGTTTTTT
CAVKLPGASGELFF
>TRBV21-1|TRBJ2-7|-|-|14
TGTGCCAGCAAGGCGGGGACGAGCTCCTACGAGCAGTACTTC
CASKAGTSSYEQYF
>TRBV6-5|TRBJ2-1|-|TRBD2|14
TGTGCCAGCAGTCCCGGGGGGGGATTGGATGAGCAGTTCTTC
CASSPGGGLDEQFF
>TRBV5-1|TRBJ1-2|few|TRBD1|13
TGCGCCAGCAGCCCGGGACAGGGGGCAAGCTACACCTTC
CASSPGQGASYTF
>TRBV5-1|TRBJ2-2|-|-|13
TGCGCCAGCAGCTTGGATATACCCGGGGAGCTGTTTTTT
CASSLDIPGELFF
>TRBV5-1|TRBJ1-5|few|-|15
TGCGCCAGCAGCCGCGATGGGGAAGGGACTCAGCCCCAGCATTTT
CASSRDGEGTQPQHF
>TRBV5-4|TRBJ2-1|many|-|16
TGTGCCAGCAGCCCGAGACAGCACCACTCCTACAATGAGCAGTTCTTC
CASSPRQHHSYNEQFF
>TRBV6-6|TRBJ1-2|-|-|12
TGTGCCAGCAGTTACTCCGGGGGGTGGTGCACCTTC
CASSYSGGWCTF
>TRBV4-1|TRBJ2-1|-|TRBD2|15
TGCGCCAGCAGCCAAGGGATAGCGGGGGCAAAAGCTCAGTTCTTC
CASSQGIAGAKAQFF
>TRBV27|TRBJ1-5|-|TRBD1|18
TGTGCCAGTAAGGGGGCGATAAACCGGGACAGGGTGAATCAGCCCCAGCATTTT
CASKGAINRDRVNQPQHF
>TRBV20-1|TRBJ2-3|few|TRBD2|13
TGCAGTGCTCCTGGGACTAGCGTAGATACGCAGTATTTT
CSAPGTSVDTQYF
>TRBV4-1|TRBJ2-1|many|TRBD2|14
TGCGCCAGCAGCCCAGGCGGACTAGTCAATGAGCAGTTCTTC
CASSPGGLVNEQFF
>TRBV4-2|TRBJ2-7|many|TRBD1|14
TGTGCCAGCAGCCCGGGACAGGGATCCCACGAGCAGTACTTC
CASSPGQGSHEQYF
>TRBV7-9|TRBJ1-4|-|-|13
TGTGCCAGCAGCCCGGCTCTGGGGGAAAAACTGTTTTTT
CASSPALGEKLFF
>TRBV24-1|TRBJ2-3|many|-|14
TGTGCCACCAGTGATTCCCGGACCCGGGATACGCAGTATTTT
CATSDSRTRDTQYF
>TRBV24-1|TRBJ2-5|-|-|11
TGTGCCACCAGCCTGGGAGAGACCCAGTACTTC
CATSLGETQYF
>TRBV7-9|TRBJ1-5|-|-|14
TGTGCCAGCAGCTTAGGTGGGCCTCTTCAGCCCCAGCATTTT
CASSLGGPLQPQHF
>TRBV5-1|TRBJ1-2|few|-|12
TGCGCCAGCAGCTTGAGAAAAGGGGGAGACACCTTC
CASSLRKGGDTF
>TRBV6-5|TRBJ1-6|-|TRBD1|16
TGTGCCAGCAGTTACTCGCCACAGGGGTATAATTCACCCCTCCACTTT
CASSYSPQGYNSPLHF
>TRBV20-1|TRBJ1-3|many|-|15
TGCAGTGCCAGGGACGGCGGGGCCTTTGGAAACACCATATATTTT
CSARDGGAFGNTIYF
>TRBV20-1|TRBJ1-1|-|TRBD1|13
TGCAGTGCATCCGACAGGGCCGGGGCCGAAGCTTTCTTT
CSASDRAGAEAFF
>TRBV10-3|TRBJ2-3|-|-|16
TGTGCCATCAGTCTAGGCCGGGGGAGTAGCACAGATACGCAGTATTTT
CAISLGRGSSTDTQYF
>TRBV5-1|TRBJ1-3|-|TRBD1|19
TGCGCCAGCAGCTTGAAGGATGGGACAGGAACCCTCTCTGGAAACACCATATATTTT
CASSLKDGTGTLSGNTIYF
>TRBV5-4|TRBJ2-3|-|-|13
TGTGCCATCCGCAGTTCTAGCACAGATACGCAGTATTTT
CAIRSSSTDTQYF